A single T cell receptor (beta chain) is shown here with its context. The entry originates in a study of blood T cell repertoires in COVID-19. Overall study context: Italy, Spain and the United States were the sources of the convalescent and acute COVID-19 samples. T cells, B-cell-depleted T cells, or PBMCs provided the cDNA or gDNA that served as material.

Authors' data handling: Nucleated cell counts were estimated from reference gene primer amplification. Produced via immunoSEQ multiplex PCR; TCRdb's table is partial and in-frame only. V and J calls and clone size are copied from that table; D and trimming were computed from the DNA. This table has more than 150,000 clones, around 79% appearing once. With V trimmed by 3 bases and J by 0 bases, 10 bases remained unmatched. Germline CDR1 SGHNT, CDR2 YYREEE (reference sequence). The CDR3 is made up of 17 amino acids. This receptor was taken from a man in his forties or fifties who had recovered from COVID-19. The rearrangement links TRBV5-4 to TRBJ2-7, with TRBD2 matching 9 bases. Sample: peripheral blood. The CDR3 spells CASSWGRSGGSSYEQYF. CDR3 bases: TGTGCCAGCAGCTGGGGCCGGAGCGGGGGGAGCTCCTACGAGCAGTACTTC.